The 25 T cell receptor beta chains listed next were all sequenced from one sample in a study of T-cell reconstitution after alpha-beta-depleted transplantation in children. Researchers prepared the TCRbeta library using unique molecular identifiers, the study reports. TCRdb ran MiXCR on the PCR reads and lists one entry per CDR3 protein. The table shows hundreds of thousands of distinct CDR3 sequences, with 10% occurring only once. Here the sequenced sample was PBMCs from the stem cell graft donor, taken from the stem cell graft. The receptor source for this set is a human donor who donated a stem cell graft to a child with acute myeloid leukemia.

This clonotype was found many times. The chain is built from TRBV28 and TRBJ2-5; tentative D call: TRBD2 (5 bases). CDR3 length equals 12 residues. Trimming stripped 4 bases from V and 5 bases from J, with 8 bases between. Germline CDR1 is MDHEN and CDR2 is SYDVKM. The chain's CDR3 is CASSWTGETQYF. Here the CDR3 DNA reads TGTGCCAGCAGTTGGACTGGGGAGACCCAGTACTTC.

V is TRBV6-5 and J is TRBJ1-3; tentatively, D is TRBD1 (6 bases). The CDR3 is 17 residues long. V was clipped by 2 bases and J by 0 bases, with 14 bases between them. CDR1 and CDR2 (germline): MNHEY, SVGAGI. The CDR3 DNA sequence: TGTGCCAGCAGTTACGGGTGGGACACCAACTCTGGAAACACCATATATTTT. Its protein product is CASSYGWDTNSGNTIYF.

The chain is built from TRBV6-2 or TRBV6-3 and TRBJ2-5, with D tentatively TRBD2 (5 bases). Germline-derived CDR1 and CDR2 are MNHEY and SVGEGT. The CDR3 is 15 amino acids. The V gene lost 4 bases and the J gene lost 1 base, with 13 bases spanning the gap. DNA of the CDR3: TGTGCCAGCAGTTCCGCCCGTGCGGGCCAAGAGACCCAGTACTTC. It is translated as CASSSARAGQETQYF.

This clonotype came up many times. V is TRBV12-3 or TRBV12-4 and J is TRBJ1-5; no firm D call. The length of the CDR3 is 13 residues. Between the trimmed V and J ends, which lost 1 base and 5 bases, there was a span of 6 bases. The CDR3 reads CASSLDTDQPQHF. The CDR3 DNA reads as TGTGCCAGCAGTTTAGACACCGATCAGCCCCAGCATTTT.

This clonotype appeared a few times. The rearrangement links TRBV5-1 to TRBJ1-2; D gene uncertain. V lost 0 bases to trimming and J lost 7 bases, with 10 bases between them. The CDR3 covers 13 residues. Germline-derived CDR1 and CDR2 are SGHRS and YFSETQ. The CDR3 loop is CASSLVVGSGYTF. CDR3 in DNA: TGCGCCAGCAGCTTGGTCGTGGGGAGTGGCTACACCTTC.

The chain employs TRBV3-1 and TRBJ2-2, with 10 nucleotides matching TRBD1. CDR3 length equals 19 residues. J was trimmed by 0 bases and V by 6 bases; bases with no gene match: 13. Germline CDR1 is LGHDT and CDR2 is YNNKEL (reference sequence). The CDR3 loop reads CASRYIPGQGPSNTGELFF. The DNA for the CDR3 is TGTGCCAGCAGGTACATTCCGGGACAGGGGCCATCGAACACCGGGGAGCTGTTTTTT.

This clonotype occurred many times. As DNA, the CDR3 is TGCAGCGCCCGCATGACTAGCGGGAGGTTCAAACAGTTCTTC. This encodes CSARMTSGRFKQFF. The chain employs TRBV29-1 and TRBJ2-1; 13 bases align to TRBD2. The J segment lost 13 bases and the V segment lost 7 bases, leaving 13 bases of the junction unmatched. This CDR3 has 14 amino acids. Germline V CDR1 and CDR2: SQVTM, ANQGSEA.

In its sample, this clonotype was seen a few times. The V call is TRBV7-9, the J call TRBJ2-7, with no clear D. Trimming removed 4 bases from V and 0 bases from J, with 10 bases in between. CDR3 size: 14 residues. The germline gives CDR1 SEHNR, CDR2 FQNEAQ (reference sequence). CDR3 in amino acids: CASSSQVRSYEQYF. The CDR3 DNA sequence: TGTGCCAGCAGCTCTCAGGTTCGCTCCTACGAGCAGTACTTC.

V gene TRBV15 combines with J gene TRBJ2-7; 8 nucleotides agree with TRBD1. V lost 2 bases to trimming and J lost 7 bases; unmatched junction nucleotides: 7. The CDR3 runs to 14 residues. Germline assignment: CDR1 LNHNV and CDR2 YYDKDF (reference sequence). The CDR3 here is CATSRTRGRGEQYF. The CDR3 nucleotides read TGTGCCACCAGCAGAACCAGGGGGCGGGGTGAGCAGTACTTC.

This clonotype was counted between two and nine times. This CDR3 is CSVVGRAYNEQFF. Here the CDR3 DNA reads TGCAGCGTTGTGGGCAGGGCTTACAATGAGCAGTTCTTC. The rearrangement uses TRBV29-1 and TRBJ2-1; possibly TRBD1 for D (5 bases). This CDR3 has 13 residues. Per germline, CDR1 SQVTM and CDR2 ANQGSEA. V was cut by 4 bases and J by 4 bases, with 11 bases left in between.

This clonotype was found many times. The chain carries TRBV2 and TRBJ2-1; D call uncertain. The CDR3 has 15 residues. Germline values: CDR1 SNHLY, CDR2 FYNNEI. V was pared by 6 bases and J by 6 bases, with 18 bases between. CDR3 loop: CASRFALLRSNEQFF. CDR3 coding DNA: TGTGCCAGCAGATTCGCCCTACTCAGGTCCAATGAGCAGTTCTTC.

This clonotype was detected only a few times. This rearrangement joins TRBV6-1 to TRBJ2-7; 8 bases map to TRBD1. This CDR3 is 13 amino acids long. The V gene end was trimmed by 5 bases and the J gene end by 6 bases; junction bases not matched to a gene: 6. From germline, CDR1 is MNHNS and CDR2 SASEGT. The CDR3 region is CASSRDRRSEQYF. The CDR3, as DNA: TGTGCCAGCAGTCGGGACAGGAGGTCCGAGCAGTACTTC.

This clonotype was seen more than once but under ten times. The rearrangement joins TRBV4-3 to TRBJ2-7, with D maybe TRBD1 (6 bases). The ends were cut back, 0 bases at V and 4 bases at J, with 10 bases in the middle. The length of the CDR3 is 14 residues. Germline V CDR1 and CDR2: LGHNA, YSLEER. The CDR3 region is CASSQDRGFYEQYF. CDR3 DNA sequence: TGCGCCAGCAGCCAAGACAGGGGATTTTACGAGCAGTACTTC.

CDR3 sequence (DNA): TGTGCCAGCAGTTCGGACGGTCTATTCTACGAGCAGTACTTC. Amino acid sequence: CASSSDGLFYEQYF. The V and J genes are TRBV28 and TRBJ2-7; no firm D call. This CDR3 is 14 amino acids long. V lost 4 bases, J lost 3 bases, and 13 bases lay in between. The germline CDR1 and CDR2 sequences are MDHEN and SYDVKM. Full variable domain (missing parts from reference TRBV28 and TRBJ2-7): DVKVTQSSRYLVKRTGEKVFLECVQDMDHENMFWYRQDPGLGLRLIYFSYDVKMKEKGDIPEGYSVSREKKERFSLILESASTNQTSMYLCASSSDGLFYEQYFGPGTRLTVT.

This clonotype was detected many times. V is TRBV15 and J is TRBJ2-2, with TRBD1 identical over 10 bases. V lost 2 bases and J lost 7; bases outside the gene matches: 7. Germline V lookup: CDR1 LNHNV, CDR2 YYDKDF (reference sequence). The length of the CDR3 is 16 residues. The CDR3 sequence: CATSRTGTGVGGELFF. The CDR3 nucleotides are TGTGCCACCAGCAGAACCGGGACAGGGGTTGGCGGGGAGCTGTTTTTT.

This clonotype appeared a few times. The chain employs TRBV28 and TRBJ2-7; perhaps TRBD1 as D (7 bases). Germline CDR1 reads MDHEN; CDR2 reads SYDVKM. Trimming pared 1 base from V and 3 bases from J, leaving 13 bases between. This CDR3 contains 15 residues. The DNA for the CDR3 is TGTGCCAGCAGTTTATCAGGGGGGCTATTCTACGAGCAGTACTTC. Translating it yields CASSLSGGLFYEQYF.

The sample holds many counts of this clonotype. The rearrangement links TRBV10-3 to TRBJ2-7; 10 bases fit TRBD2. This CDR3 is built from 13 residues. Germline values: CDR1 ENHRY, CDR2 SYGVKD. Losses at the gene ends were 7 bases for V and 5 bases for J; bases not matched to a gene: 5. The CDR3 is CAIKGTSVDEQYF. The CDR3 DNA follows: TGTGCCATCAAGGGGACTAGCGTTGACGAGCAGTACTTC.

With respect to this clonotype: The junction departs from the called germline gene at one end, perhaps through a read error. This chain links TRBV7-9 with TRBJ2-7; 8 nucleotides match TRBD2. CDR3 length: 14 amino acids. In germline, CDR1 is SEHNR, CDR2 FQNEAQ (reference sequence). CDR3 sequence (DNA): TGTGCCAGCAGCTCAGGACTAGCCTCCCACGAGCAGTACTTC. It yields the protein CASSSGLASHEQYF.

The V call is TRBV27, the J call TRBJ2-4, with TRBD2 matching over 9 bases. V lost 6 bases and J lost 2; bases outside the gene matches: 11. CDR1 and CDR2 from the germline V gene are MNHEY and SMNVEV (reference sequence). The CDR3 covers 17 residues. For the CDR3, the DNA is TGTGCCAGCAGGGGTAGCGGGAGAGGGGTTACCAAAAACATTCAGTACTTC. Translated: CASRGSGRGVTKNIQYF.

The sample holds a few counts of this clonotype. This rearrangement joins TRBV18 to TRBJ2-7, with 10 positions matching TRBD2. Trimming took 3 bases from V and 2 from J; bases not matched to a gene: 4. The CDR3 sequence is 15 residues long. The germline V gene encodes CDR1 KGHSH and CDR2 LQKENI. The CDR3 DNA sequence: TGTGCCAGCTCACCTGGGACTAGCGAAACCTACGAGCAGTACTTC. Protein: CASSPGTSETYEQYF.

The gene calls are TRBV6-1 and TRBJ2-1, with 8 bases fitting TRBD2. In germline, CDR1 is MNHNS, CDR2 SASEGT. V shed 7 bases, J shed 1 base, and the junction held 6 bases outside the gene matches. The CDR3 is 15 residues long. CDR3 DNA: TGTGCCAGCACCTTAGCGGGATTATCCTACAATGAGCAGTTCTTC. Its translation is CASTLAGLSYNEQFF.

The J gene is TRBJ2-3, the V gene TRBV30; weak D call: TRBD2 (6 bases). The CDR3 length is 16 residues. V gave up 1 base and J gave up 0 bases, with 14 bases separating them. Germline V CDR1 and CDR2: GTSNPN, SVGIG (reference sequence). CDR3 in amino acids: CAWSALPGLSTDTQYF. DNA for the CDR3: TGTGCCTGGAGTGCCCTCCCGGGACTTAGCACAGATACGCAGTATTTT. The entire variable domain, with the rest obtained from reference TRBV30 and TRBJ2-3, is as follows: SQTIHQWPATLVQPVGSPLSLECTVEGTSNPNLYWYRQAAGRGLQLLFYSVGIGQISSEVPQNLSASRPQDRQFILSSKKLLLSDSGFYLCAWSALPGLSTDTQYFGPGTRLTVL.

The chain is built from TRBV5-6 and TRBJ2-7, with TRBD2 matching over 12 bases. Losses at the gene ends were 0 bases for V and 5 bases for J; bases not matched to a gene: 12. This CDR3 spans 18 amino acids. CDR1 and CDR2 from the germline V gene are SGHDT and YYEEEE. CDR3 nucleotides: TGTGCCAGCAGCTTGGACAACTGGCTAGCGGGAGGGCCGGACGAGCAGTACTTC. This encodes CASSLDNWLAGGPDEQYF.

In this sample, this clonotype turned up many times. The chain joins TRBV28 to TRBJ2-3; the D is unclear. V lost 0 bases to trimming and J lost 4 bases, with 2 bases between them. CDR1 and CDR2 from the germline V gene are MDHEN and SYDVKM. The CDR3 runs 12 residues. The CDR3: CASSLWADTQYF. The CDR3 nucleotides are TGTGCCAGCAGTTTATGGGCAGATACGCAGTATTTT. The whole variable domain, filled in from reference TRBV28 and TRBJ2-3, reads DVKVTQSSRYLVKRTGEKVFLECVQDMDHENMFWYRQDPGLGLRLIYFSYDVKMKEKGDIPEGYSVSREKKERFSLILESASTNQTSMYLCASSLWADTQYFGPGTRLTVL.

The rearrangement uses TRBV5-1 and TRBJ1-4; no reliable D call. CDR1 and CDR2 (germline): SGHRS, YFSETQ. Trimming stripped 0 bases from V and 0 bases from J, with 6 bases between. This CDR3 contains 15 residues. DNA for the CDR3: TGCGCCAGCAGCTTGGACAGTACAACTAATGAAAAACTGTTTTTT. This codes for CASSLDSTTNEKLFF.